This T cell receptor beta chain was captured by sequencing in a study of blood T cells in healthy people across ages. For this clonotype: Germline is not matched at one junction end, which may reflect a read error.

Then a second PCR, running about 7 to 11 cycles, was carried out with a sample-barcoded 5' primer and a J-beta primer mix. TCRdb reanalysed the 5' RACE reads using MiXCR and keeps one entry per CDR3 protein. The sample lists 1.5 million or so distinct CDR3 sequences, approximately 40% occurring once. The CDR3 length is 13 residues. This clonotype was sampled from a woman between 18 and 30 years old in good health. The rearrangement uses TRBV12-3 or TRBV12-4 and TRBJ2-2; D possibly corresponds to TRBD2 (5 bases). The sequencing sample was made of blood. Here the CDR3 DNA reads TGTGCCGGCAGACCGGACGGCGGGGGGGAGCTGTTTTTT. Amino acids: CAGRPDGGGELFF.